A single sample is the source of the 4 T cell receptor beta chains below, sequenced in a study of blood T cell repertoires in COVID-19. The repertoire was sequenced with immunoSEQ multiplex PCR; TCRdb's copy has only in-frame clones and lacks some. The table includes over 100,000 clones, just under 95% detected once. The specimen was peripheral blood. These TCRs come from a woman in her fifties or sixties with COVID-19, enrolled during active disease.

The chain employs TRBV5-1 and TRBJ1-6, with 9 bases aligning to TRBD1. The junction had 4 bases not matched to a gene; V was cut back by 1 base and J by 8 bases. CDR3 length: 15 residues. CDR1 is SGHRS, CDR2 YFSETQ, per germline. CDR3 loop: CASSLTTGGDSPLHF. CDR3 DNA sequence: TGCGCCAGCAGCTTGACTACAGGGGGCGATTCACCCCTCCACTTT. Drawing the rest from reference TRBV5-1 and TRBJ1-6, the complete variable domain is KAGVTQTPRYLIKTRGQQVTLSCSPISGHRSVSWYQQTPGQGLQFLFEYFSETQRNKGNFPGRFSGRQFSNSRSEMNVSTLELGDSALYLCASSLTTGGDSPLHFGNGTRLTVT.

This clone has a single count. This chain joins TRBV19 and TRBJ2-1; tentatively, D is TRBD2 (5 bases). Germline V gives CDR1 LNHDA, CDR2 SQIVND (reference sequence). The CDR3 contains 12 residues. V was clipped by 5 bases and J by 8 bases, with 10 bases between them. CDR3 in amino acids: CASSSRSDEQFF. The CDR3 nucleotides read TGTGCCAGTAGTTCCCGTAGCGATGAGCAGTTCTTC.

This chain joins TRBV6-2 or TRBV6-3 and TRBJ2-5; 7 positions match TRBD2. Germline CDR1 reads MNHEY; CDR2 reads SVGEGT. This CDR3 is built from 15 residues. Unmatched junction bases numbered 8, after V lost 4 bases and J lost 3 bases. Written as DNA, the CDR3 is TGTGCCAGCAGTTGGGGCGGGGGTATAAAAGAGACCCAGTACTTC. Amino acid sequence: CASSWGGGIKETQYF.

The chain joins TRBV11-1 to TRBJ2-5; the match to TRBD1 covers 9 bases. Germline V CDR1 and CDR2: SGHAT, FQDESV (reference sequence). V lost 6 bases and J lost 7; bases outside the gene matches: 15. The CDR3 runs to 16 residues. The CDR3 DNA sequence: TGTGCCAGCAGATCAACCGGACAGGGGCAGAGAGGGACCCAGTACTTC. It codes for CASRSTGQGQRGTQYF.